Each of the 9 T cell receptor beta chains below was sequenced from the same sample in a study of T cell responses to AZD1222 COVID-19 vaccine. Sequenced by immunoSEQ multiplex PCR; TCRdb stores in-frame clones only, minus some. The sample consists of under 95,000 clones, about 86% of them appearing once. This sample comprised peripheral blood, obtained on day 0 of AZD1222 vaccination. The receptors come from an adult in good health.

This chain uses TRBV28 with TRBJ1-2; a weak D match, TRBD1 (5 bases). This CDR3 comprises 14 residues. V lost 5 bases to trimming and J lost 1 base, with 11 bases between them. Germline CDR1 is MDHEN and CDR2 is SYDVKM. CDR3 sequence reads: CASSGRGVNYGYTF. CDR3 DNA: TGTGCCAGCAGTGGCCGGGGGGTTAACTATGGCTACACCTTC.

With respect to this clone: This sample also contains other DNA sequences that code for the same CDR3. This chain joins TRBV29-1 and TRBJ1-2; D is uncertain. V was shortened by 4 bases and J by 0 bases, with 3 bases between the two germline ends. Germline V CDR1 and CDR2: SQVTM, ANQGSEA. The CDR3 runs 11 residues. The CDR3 DNA sequence: TGCAGCGTTGCGTCTAACTATGGCTACACCTTC. Translated, it gives CSVASNYGYTF.

The CDR3 region has the DNA TGTGCCAGCAGTCCCACGCCGAACACAGATACGCAGTATTTT. Encoded protein: CASSPTPNTDTQYF. The chain has TRBV25-1 and TRBJ2-3; D remains unclear. V lost 5 bases, J lost 2 bases, and 11 bases lay in between. Germline CDR1 MGHDK, CDR2 SYGVNS. CDR3 size: 14 residues.

This chain joins TRBV20-1 and TRBJ2-4; possible D gene TRBD2, 6 bases. Germline V gene data show CDR1 as DFQATT and CDR2 as SNEGSKA (reference sequence). V shed 3 bases and J shed 0 bases, with 12 bases lying between them. The CDR3 covers 15 residues. The DNA for the CDR3 is TGCAGTGCTAGTGAGGCGGGATTAGCCAAAAACATTCAGTACTTC. It is translated as CSASEAGLAKNIQYF.

This clone was recorded once. V usage is TRBV3-1 (or the pseudogene TRBV3-2) and J usage is TRBJ2-1; D unclear. The CDR3 sequence is 15 residues long. The germline gives CDR1 LGHDT, CDR2 YNNKEL (reference sequence). V shed 3 bases and J shed 5 bases, with 14 bases lying between them. CDR3 nucleotides: TGTGCCAGCAGCCACCTGGTATCGATACACAATGAGCAGTTCTTC. This sequence encodes CASSHLVSIHNEQFF.

This rearrangement joins TRBV10-1 to TRBJ2-2, with 10 bases aligning to TRBD1. Trimming at V came to 1 base and at J to 4 bases, leaving 6 bases not matched to a gene. Looked up from germline, CDR1 is WNHNN and CDR2 is SYGVQD (reference sequence). The CDR3 is 17 residues long. CDR3: CASSEFGQGGGTGELFF. The CDR3 region has the DNA TGCGCCAGCAGTGAGTTCGGACAGGGGGGAGGCACCGGGGAGCTGTTTTTT.

This chain uses TRBV20-1 with TRBJ2-5; no clear D gene. V lost 3 bases and J lost 2, with 7 bases in between. This CDR3 spans 12 amino acids. Per germline, CDR1 DFQATT and CDR2 SNEGSKA (reference sequence). CDR3 sequence: CSASVRQETQYF. Written as DNA, the CDR3 is TGCAGTGCTAGTGTGCGACAAGAGACCCAGTACTTC.

This chain uses TRBV19 with TRBJ1-3; D gene unclear. V was pared by 2 bases and J by 4 bases, with 12 bases between. CDR1 is LNHDA and CDR2 is SQIVND in the germline V gene (reference sequence). The CDR3 contains 15 residues. The CDR3 sequence: CASSIRGEDGNTIYF. The CDR3 DNA reads TGTGCCAGTAGTATACGGGGAGAGGACGGAAACACCATATATTTT.

CDR3 DNA: TGTGCCAGCAGCTTAGGGGGGACAGGGGGTAGCGACGAGCAGTACTTC. Translating gives CASSLGGTGGSDEQYF. V gene TRBV11-3 combines with J gene TRBJ2-7, with TRBD1 matching over 11 bases. CDR3 length: 16 residues. Trimming took 1 base from V and 5 from J; bases not matched to a gene: 7. Germline CDR1 reads SGHNT; CDR2 reads YENEEA. Using reference TRBV11-3 and TRBJ2-7 for the parts outside the CDR3, the full variable domain is EAGVVQSPRYKIIEKKQPVAFWCNPISGHNTLYWYLQNLGQGPELLIRYENEEAVDDSQLPKDRFSAERLKGVDSTLKIQPAELGDSAVYLCASSLGGTGGSDEQYFGPGTRLTVT.